This entry lists 31 T cell receptor beta chains sequenced from one sample in a study of cytomegalovirus exposure and HLA in healthy donors. Both 60 Vbeta primers and 13 Jbeta primers went into the PCR. Assay: immunoSEQ multiplex PCR; the TCRdb copy retains only in-frame clones and omits some. Of over 55,000 clones in the sample, around 87% were seen once. The sequencing input was PBMCs. The source of these receptors is a man aged 18-30 years in good health and CMV-seronegative.

The V gene is TRBV7-9, the J gene TRBJ1-4; a possible D gene is TRBD1 (5 bases). CDR3 length equals 13 residues. Germline V gives CDR1 SEHNR, CDR2 FQNEAQ (reference sequence). V was pared by 6 bases and J by 4 bases, with 9 bases between. CDR3 sequence (DNA): TGTGCCAGCAGGGGGGGGGATAATGAAAAACTGTTTTTT. Protein sequence: CASRGGDNEKLFF.

V and J are TRBV4-1 and TRBJ2-7, with D perhaps TRBD2 (5 bases). The CDR3 extends over 13 amino acids. CDR1 is MGHRA, CDR2 YSYEKL, per germline. The ends were cut back, 6 bases at V and 2 bases at J, with 11 bases in the middle. The CDR3 sequence is CASRQDWTYEQYF. The CDR3 nucleotides are TGCGCCAGCAGGCAGGACTGGACCTACGAGCAGTACTTC.

The gene calls are TRBV11-2 and TRBJ2-7; 7 bases line up with TRBD1. The CDR3 consists of 15 residues. From germline, CDR1 is SGHAT and CDR2 FQNNGV. J lost 7 bases, V lost 5 bases, and 14 bases had no gene match. The CDR3 protein is CASSTPGQRVGEQYF. CDR3 coding DNA: TGTGCCAGCAGCACTCCGGGACAGAGGGTAGGGGAGCAGTACTTC.

The CDR3 bases are TGCGCCAGCAGCTTGGCCGGACAGGGGAATTCACCCCTCCACTTT. As protein: CASSLAGQGNSPLHF. V usage is TRBV5-1 and J usage is TRBJ1-6, with TRBD1 matching 9 bases. V dropped 0 bases and J dropped 7; count of bases not matched to a gene: 2. Germline lookup yields CDR1 SGHRS and CDR2 YFSETQ. The CDR3 loop spans 15 amino acids.

V and J are TRBV5-1 and TRBJ2-2; D not certain. The V gene's germline CDR1 is SGHRS and CDR2 YFSETQ. The V end lost 0 bases, the J end lost 5 bases, and 14 bases lay between the germline ends. This CDR3 has 16 residues. CDR3 nucleotides: TGCGCCAGCAGCTTGGGAGGTACGGTCGGAACCGGGGAGCTGTTTTTT. Amino acid sequence: CASSLGGTVGTGELFF.

The J gene is TRBJ1-1, the V gene TRBV7-9, with D perhaps matching TRBD1 (6 bases). Trimming pared 5 bases from V and 2 bases from J, leaving 12 bases between. This CDR3 is built from 14 residues. Germline CDR1 SEHNR, CDR2 FQNEAQ (reference sequence). The chain's CDR3 is CASSGGQYNTEAFF. CDR3 DNA sequence: TGTGCCAGCAGCGGGGGCCAGTACAACACTGAAGCTTTCTTT.

This clone occurred a few times. The rearrangement uses TRBV30 and TRBJ1-2; 7 nucleotides align to TRBD1. The ends lost 7 bases at V and 8 bases at J; junction bases unmatched: 13. The CDR3 spans 13 residues. The V gene's germline CDR1 is GTSNPN and CDR2 SVGIG (reference sequence). The CDR3 bases are TGTGCCTTTGGAGAAAAGGGGGCGGGAGGCTACACCTTC. Its translation is CAFGEKGAGGYTF.

The chain links TRBV27 to TRBJ2-2; 8 nucleotides line up with TRBD2. This CDR3 has 14 residues. Germline lookup yields CDR1 MNHEY and CDR2 SMNVEV (reference sequence). The V gene end was trimmed by 0 bases and the J gene end by 6 bases; junction bases not matched to a gene: 0. Here the CDR3 DNA reads TGTGCCAGCAGTTTATCGCGGGGGGCCGGGGAGCTGTTTTTT. This codes for CASSLSRGAGELFF.

V and J are TRBV12-5 and TRBJ2-3, with 9 bases matching TRBD2. Unmatched junction bases numbered 8, after V lost 2 bases and J lost 5 bases. The CDR3 extends over 16 amino acids. CDR1 and CDR2 from the germline V gene are LGHNT and FRNRAP. In nucleotides, the CDR3 is TGTGCTAGTGGTTTGCTTCCTAGCGGGGTGGGAGATACGCAGTATTTT. This gives the protein CASGLLPSGVGDTQYF.

This chain connects TRBV28 to TRBJ1-1, with D possibly matching TRBD1 (5 bases). V dropped 5 bases and J dropped 7 bases, with 14 bases sitting between them. Germline V CDR1 and CDR2: MDHEN, SYDVKM. The CDR3 contains 13 residues. The CDR3 reads CASSLRVWSEAFF. For the CDR3, the DNA is TGTGCCAGCAGTCTCAGGGTGTGGAGTGAAGCTTTCTTT.

This clone has only one observation. J is TRBJ2-3 and V is TRBV30; D gene uncertain. The CDR3 covers 14 residues. With 0 bases removed from V and 5 bases from J, the gap between germline ends came to 12 bases. The germline CDR1 and CDR2 sequences are GTSNPN and SVGIG (reference sequence). The CDR3 region is CAWSVGLRIDTQYF. CDR3 coding DNA: TGTGCCTGGAGTGTGGGCCTGCGAATAGATACGCAGTATTTT.

This chain links TRBV10-3 with TRBJ2-3, with D perhaps matching TRBD2 (7 bases). The CDR3 length is 14 residues. CDR1 and CDR2 from the germline V gene are ENHRY and SYGVKD. The V end lost 10 bases, the J end lost 1 base, and 15 bases lay between the germline ends. Written as DNA, the CDR3 is TGTGCCAGCAAACCGGGGGGCGGCACAGATACGCAGTATTTT. Its translation is CASKPGGGTDTQYF.

The chain employs TRBV5-1 and TRBJ1-2; 9 nucleotides agree with TRBD1. Per the germline V gene, CDR1 is SGHRS and CDR2 is YFSETQ. This CDR3 spans 15 amino acids. V was clipped by 0 bases and J by 2 bases; unmatched bases: 2. The DNA for the CDR3 is TGCGCCAGCAGCTTGGCCGGGACAGGGAACTATGGCTACACCTTC. Protein sequence: CASSLAGTGNYGYTF.

The chain has TRBV6-9 and TRBJ1-3, with D possibly matching TRBD1 (6 bases). CDR1 and CDR2 from the germline V gene are MNHGY and SVAAGI. The CDR3 runs 12 residues. Trimming stripped 11 bases from V and 5 bases from J, with 13 bases between. CDR3: CAQPGHRNTIYF. The CDR3 DNA sequence: TGTGCCCAACCGGGACACCGAAACACCATATATTTT.

The chain is built from TRBV7-8 and TRBJ2-1, with 10 bases aligning to TRBD1. Germline-derived CDR1 and CDR2 are SGHVS and FQNEAQ. The trim removed 5 bases at V and 9 bases at J, leaving 13 bases unmatched. The length of the CDR3 is 16 residues. The CDR3, as DNA: TGTGCCAGCAGCCGCCGGGACAGGGGAATTTCGGGTGAGCAGTTCTTC. It yields the protein CASSRRDRGISGEQFF.

The rearrangement uses TRBV4-1 and TRBJ1-4; D gene ambiguous. The CDR3 is 14 residues long. The germline V and J ends were trimmed by 3 bases and 8 bases, with 13 bases remaining between them. CDR1 MGHRA and CDR2 YSYEKL come from the germline V gene. The CDR3 DNA reads TGCGCCAGCAGCCAGCGGGAGGGTGGGGAAAAACTGTTTTTT. Translating it yields CASSQREGGEKLFF.

This chain links TRBV7-6 with TRBJ1-2; D is undetermined. CDR1 is SGHVS and CDR2 is FNYEAQ in the germline V gene. V gave up 4 bases and J gave up 9 bases, with 21 bases separating them. The CDR3 extends over 15 amino acids. The CDR3 nucleotides are TGTGCCAGCAGCTCCGCCCCGTCCGGGGTCGGGAGCTACACCTTC. It specifies CASSSAPSGVGSYTF.

This clone has just a few counts. This chain uses TRBV9 with TRBJ2-2; D unresolved. The CDR3 extends over 14 amino acids. With 3 bases removed from V and 4 bases from J, the gap between germline ends came to 10 bases. In germline, CDR1 is SGDLS, CDR2 YYNGEE. The CDR3 coding sequence is TGTGCCAGCAGCGCCACATTCAGCACCGGGGAGCTGTTTTTT. It codes for CASSATFSTGELFF. The whole variable domain, filled in from reference TRBV9 and TRBJ2-2, reads DSGVTQTPKHLITATGQRVTLRCSPRSGDLSVYWYQQSLDQGLQFLIQYYNGEERAKGNILERFSAQQFPDLHSELNLSSLELGDSALYFCASSATFSTGELFFGEGSRLTVL.

This sequence joins TRBV10-3 and TRBJ1-5, with 7 nucleotides matching TRBD1. V dropped 0 bases and J dropped 5; count of bases not matched to a gene: 1. CDR1 is ENHRY and CDR2 is SYGVKD in the germline V gene. The CDR3 consists of 14 residues. CDR3 in amino acids: CAISESGGHQPQHF. CDR3 DNA sequence: TGTGCCATCAGTGAGTCAGGGGGCCATCAGCCCCAGCATTTT.

The chain couples TRBV7-9 to TRBJ1-2; the D gene is possibly TRBD1 (6 bases). Germline CDR1 SEHNR, CDR2 FQNEAQ (reference sequence). V lost 1 base, J lost 7 bases, and 22 bases lay in between. There are 17 residues in the CDR3. CDR3 loop: CASSLDGSQGRERGYTF. The CDR3 DNA sequence: TGTGCCAGCAGCTTAGACGGTAGCCAGGGGAGGGAACGTGGCTACACCTTC.

J is TRBJ1-5 and V is TRBV4-1; D perhaps matches TRBD1 (6 bases). The V end was cut by 2 bases, the J end by 4 bases, with 9 bases between. Germline-derived CDR1 and CDR2 are MGHRA and YSYEKL. This CDR3 region has 14 residues. The DNA of the CDR3 is TGCGCCAGCAGCCAATCTACAGGGAATCAGCCCCAGCATTTT. It codes for CASSQSTGNQPQHF.

The chain uses TRBV7-6 and TRBJ2-7; the match to TRBD1 covers 9 bases. J lost 2 bases, V lost 4 bases, and 3 bases had no gene match. CDR1 and CDR2 (germline): SGHVS, FNYEAQ. This CDR3 has 14 residues. The CDR3 bases are TGTGCCAGCAGCTCGGGACAGGGACCCTACGAGCAGTACTTC. Its protein is CASSSGQGPYEQYF.

The genes are TRBV2 and TRBJ2-7, with a possible D match to TRBD1 (5 bases). The CDR3 contains 13 residues. Germline V gene sequence: CDR1 SNHLY, CDR2 FYNNEI. V lost 7 bases and J 4 bases, leaving 14 bases between the germline ends. CDR3 protein: CASIEQGRYEQYF. The CDR3 nucleotides are TGTGCCAGCATAGAGCAGGGTCGGTACGAGCAGTACTTC.

The chain is built from TRBV10-3 and TRBJ1-2, with D tentatively TRBD1 (6 bases). Germline V gene data show CDR1 as ENHRY and CDR2 as SYGVKD. This CDR3 comprises 12 residues. Trimming stripped 8 bases from V and 8 bases from J, with 15 bases between. The CDR3: CAIRPGVEGYTF. In DNA form, the CDR3 reads TGTGCCATCCGTCCAGGGGTCGAGGGCTACACCTTC.

The DNA of the CDR3 is TGTGCCAGCAGCCAAGATGCTTATACAGGGGACACCGGGGAGCTGTTTTTT. This translates into CASSQDAYTGDTGELFF. V is TRBV4-2 and J is TRBJ2-2; 7 nucleotides align to TRBD1. V was pared by 0 bases and J by 3 bases, with 7 bases of the junction left unmatched. Germline-derived CDR1 and CDR2 are LGHNA and YNFKEQ. This CDR3 contains 17 residues.

The V call is TRBV7-9, the J call TRBJ1-1; D is ambiguous. Trimming removed 4 bases at V and 6 bases at J, with 12 bases between. This CDR3 contains 13 residues. Germline V lookup: CDR1 SEHNR, CDR2 FQNEAQ (reference sequence). CDR3 in amino acids: CASSSPTVAEAFF. Written as DNA, the CDR3 is TGTGCCAGCAGCTCGCCTACGGTGGCTGAAGCTTTCTTT.

This clone was detected a few times. V gene TRBV9 combines with J gene TRBJ2-7; D uncertain. Deletions cut 0 bases from V and 3 bases from J, with 10 bases between. The CDR3 contains 14 residues. Germline-derived CDR1 and CDR2 are SGDLS and YYNGEE. This CDR3 reads CASSVDPGFYEQYF. The CDR3 DNA reads TGTGCCAGCAGCGTAGATCCAGGATTCTACGAGCAGTACTTC.

The rearrangement uses TRBV6-5 and TRBJ2-3; D is uncertain. Germline loops: CDR1 MNHEY, CDR2 SVGAGI. V lost 10 bases and J lost 2, with 13 bases in between. The CDR3 has 13 amino acids. The CDR3 DNA sequence: TGTGCCACGCAGGCGCGCCCCACAGATACGCAGTATTTT. As protein: CATQARPTDTQYF.

This clone was seen only once. This rearrangement joins TRBV30 to TRBJ1-3; 11 positions agree with TRBD1. V lost 5 bases and J lost 7; bases outside the gene matches: 4. The germline gives CDR1 GTSNPN, CDR2 SVGIG (reference sequence). The CDR3 is made up of 13 amino acids. The CDR3 region has the DNA TGTGCCTGGGACGGGACAGGGGGGAACACCATATATTTT. As protein: CAWDGTGGNTIYF.

The chain uses TRBV20-1 and TRBJ2-7; 7 bases match TRBD1. Trimming cost V 4 bases and J 6 bases; bases outside gene matches: 3. Germline V gives CDR1 DFQATT, CDR2 SNEGSKA (reference sequence). This CDR3 has 11 amino acids. CDR3 sequence reads: CSATGGGEQYF. Here the CDR3 DNA reads TGCAGTGCTACAGGGGGTGGCGAGCAGTACTTC.

On this clone: One end of the junction fails to match germline, which may point to a read error. The chain couples TRBV4-1 to TRBJ1-4; 9 nucleotides align to TRBD1. The germline V gene has CDR1 MGHRA and CDR2 YSYEKL. This CDR3 is 16 amino acids long. In DNA, the CDR3 is TGCGCCAGCAACCAATCACCGGGGACAGGGAAAGAAAAACTGTTTTTT. Its protein is CASNQSPGTGKEKLFF.